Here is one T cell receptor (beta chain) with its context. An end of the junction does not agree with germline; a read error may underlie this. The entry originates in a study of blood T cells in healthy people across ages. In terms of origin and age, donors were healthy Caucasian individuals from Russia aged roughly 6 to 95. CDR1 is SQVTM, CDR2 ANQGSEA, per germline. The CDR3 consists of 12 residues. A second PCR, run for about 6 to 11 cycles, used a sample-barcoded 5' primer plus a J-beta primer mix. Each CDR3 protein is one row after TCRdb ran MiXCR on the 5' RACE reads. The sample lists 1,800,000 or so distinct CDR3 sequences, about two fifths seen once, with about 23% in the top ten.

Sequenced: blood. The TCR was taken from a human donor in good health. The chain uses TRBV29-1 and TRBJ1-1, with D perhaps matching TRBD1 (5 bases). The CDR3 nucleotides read TGTAGCGTTGACCGGGACCCCCTTGAAGCTTTCTTT. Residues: CSVDRDPLEAFF.